One sample yielded the 24 T cell receptor beta chains listed below, sequenced in a study of T cells in Graves' hyperthyroidism and ophthalmopathy. Amplified regions were TCR beta CDR3 sequences from RNA transcripts. TCR CDR3 regions were first amplified by RT-PCR with HTBI primers. TCRdb reanalysed the multiplex PCR reads using MiXCR and keeps one entry per CDR3 protein. The data contain roughly 560,000 distinct CDR3 sequences, over 12% of them singletons. The sample was blood. The receptors stem from a woman between 40 and 55 years old with Graves' ophthalmopathy.

This clonotype was found many times. The chain joins TRBV6-2 or TRBV6-3 to TRBJ1-2; TRBD1 is a possible D gene (5 bases). CDR3 length equals 13 residues. Trimming took 6 bases from V and 0 from J, leaving 8 bases between them. The germline CDR1 and CDR2 sequences are MNHEY and SVGEGT. Here the CDR3 reads CASSDRPNYGYTF. In DNA, the CDR3 is TGTGCCAGCAGCGACAGACCTAACTATGGCTACACCTTC.

The V call is TRBV28, the J call TRBJ1-1; maybe TRBD1 (5 bases). CDR3 size: 15 residues. The V end lost 2 bases, the J end lost 2 bases, and 12 bases lay between the germline ends. CDR1 MDHEN and CDR2 SYDVKM come from the germline V gene. The CDR3 here is CASSLLRAENTEAFF. CDR3 coding DNA: TGTGCCAGCAGTTTACTCAGGGCGGAAAACACTGAAGCTTTCTTT.

This clonotype was recorded at least ten times. The chain recombines TRBV20-1 with TRBJ1-1, with D unresolved. Trimming shortened V by 3 bases and J by 3 bases, and 14 bases separated the two germline ends. The CDR3 totals 14 residues. Germline V gene lookup returns CDR1 DFQATT and CDR2 SNEGSKA (reference sequence). CDR3 sequence reads: CSARRGGEDTEAFF. In DNA, the CDR3 is TGCAGTGCTAGGCGGGGTGGGGAGGACACTGAAGCTTTCTTT.

This clonotype was recorded many times. The chain carries TRBV12-3 or TRBV12-4 and TRBJ2-7, with TRBD2 matching 8 bases. This CDR3 contains 14 residues. V dropped 6 bases and J dropped 6; count of bases not matched to a gene: 10. The CDR3: CASSPPGGSGEQYF. The CDR3 region has the DNA TGTGCCAGCAGCCCGCCGGGAGGGAGCGGCGAGCAGTACTTC.

This clonotype was counted ten times or more. This chain connects TRBV20-1 to TRBJ2-7; the D gene is possibly TRBD2 (5 bases). CDR3 length equals 14 residues. The V end lost 7 bases, the J end lost 3 bases, and 19 bases lay between the germline ends. The germline V gene has CDR1 DFQATT and CDR2 SNEGSKA (reference sequence). The chain's CDR3 is CSVTTPGNFYEQYF. CDR3 bases: TGCAGTGTTACGACCCCGGGAAATTTCTACGAGCAGTACTTC.

The chain carries TRBV6-2 or TRBV6-3 and TRBJ2-2; 9 nucleotides agree with TRBD1. The germline gives CDR1 MNHEY, CDR2 SVGEGT. The trim removed 4 bases at V and 6 bases at J, leaving 9 bases unmatched. The CDR3 has 16 amino acids. Here the CDR3 reads CASSFTGGKLAGELFF. The CDR3, as DNA: TGTGCCAGCAGTTTCACAGGGGGCAAGTTGGCCGGGGAGCTGTTTTTT.

This clonotype was counted many times. The CDR3 DNA follows: TGTGCCAGCAGCCCCCCAGGCGGGAGGGCCTTCGAGCAGTACTTC. The encoded protein is CASSPPGGRAFEQYF. The chain couples TRBV6-1 to TRBJ2-7; 9 bases agree with TRBD2. Germline V CDR1 and CDR2: MNHNS, SASEGT. The CDR3 runs to 15 residues. V dropped 6 bases and J dropped 6; count of bases not matched to a gene: 12.

This clonotype came up a few times. The CDR3 DNA follows: TGTGCCACCAGTGCCCTGGGACCAGGCAGTCAGACCCAGTACTTC. Encoded protein: CATSALGPGSQTQYF. This sequence joins TRBV24-1 and TRBJ2-5, with D perhaps assigned TRBD1 or TRBD2 (5 bases each). Germline V gene sequence: CDR1 KGHDR, CDR2 SFDVKD. V was trimmed by 5 bases and J by 6 bases, leaving 18 bases between them. The CDR3 is 15 amino acids.

At least ten counts were recorded for this clonotype. The rearrangement links TRBV7-3 to TRBJ1-1; D possibly corresponds to TRBD1 (6 bases). The V and J ends lost 6 bases and 3 bases respectively, with 17 bases between them. There are 15 residues in the CDR3. Germline V gene data show CDR1 as SGHTA and CDR2 as FQGTGA. The CDR3 loop is CASSLTGPGDTEAFF. DNA of the CDR3: TGTGCCAGCAGTTTGACAGGCCCCGGGGACACTGAAGCTTTCTTT.

This clonotype was detected many times. V gene TRBV19 combines with J gene TRBJ1-1; D call uncertain. The germline CDR1 and CDR2 sequences are LNHDA and SQIVND (reference sequence). Trimming pared 3 bases from V and 1 base from J, leaving 6 bases between. This CDR3 comprises 13 residues. The CDR3 here is CASSIPTNTEAFF. The CDR3 DNA sequence: TGTGCCAGTAGTATCCCCACGAACACTGAAGCTTTCTTT.

This clonotype was seen at least ten times. This rearrangement joins TRBV19 to TRBJ2-5; D not certain. The CDR3 sequence is 9 residues long. Germline V lookup: CDR1 LNHDA, CDR2 SQIVND (reference sequence). V shed 7 bases and J shed 3 bases, with 0 bases lying between them. CDR3 residues: CASKETQYF. In DNA form, the CDR3 reads TGTGCCAGTAAAGAGACCCAGTACTTC. Filled out from reference TRBV19 and TRBJ2-5, the complete variable domain reads DGGITQSPKYLFRKEGQNVTLSCEQNLNHDAMYWYRQDPGQGLRLIYYSQIVNDFQKGDIAEGYSVSREKKESFPLTVTSAQKNPTAFYLCASKETQYFGPGTRLLVL.

This clonotype was observed many times. The V gene is TRBV19, the J gene TRBJ1-1; D gene uncertain. The CDR3 has 15 amino acids. Germline values: CDR1 LNHDA, CDR2 SQIVND (reference sequence). The V and J ends lost 1 base and 1 base respectively, with 10 bases between them. In DNA form, the CDR3 reads TGTGCCAGTAGTATAGTTCACACCAAGAACACTGAAGCTTTCTTT. This gives the protein CASSIVHTKNTEAFF.

The chain links TRBV30 to TRBJ1-2, with D unresolved. The CDR3 extends over 10 amino acids. Germline assignment: CDR1 GTSNPN and CDR2 SVGIG (reference sequence). V gave up 1 base and J gave up 7 bases, with 4 bases separating them. Here the CDR3 reads CAWSEVGYTF. In nucleotides, the CDR3 is TGTGCCTGGAGTGAAGTTGGCTACACCTTC.

This clonotype showed up many times. J is TRBJ2-7 and V is TRBV19; 10 bases are a match to TRBD1. The length of the CDR3 is 15 residues. The J segment lost 6 bases and the V segment lost 4 bases, leaving 9 bases of the junction unmatched. In germline, CDR1 is LNHDA, CDR2 SQIVND (reference sequence). CDR3 amino acids: CASSTAGTGEVEQYF. CDR3 coding DNA: TGTGCCAGTAGTACCGCCGGGACAGGGGAGGTCGAGCAGTACTTC. Based on the CDR3 plus reference TRBV19 and TRBJ2-7, the full variable domain is DGGITQSPKYLFRKEGQNVTLSCEQNLNHDAMYWYRQDPGQGLRLIYYSQIVNDFQKGDIAEGYSVSREKKESFPLTVTSAQKNPTAFYLCASSTAGTGEVEQYFGPGTRLTVT.

This clonotype was seen at least ten times. The chain joins TRBV7-2 to TRBJ2-5, with TRBD2 as a possible D gene (5 bases). The CDR3 runs 16 residues. Germline V gene lookup returns CDR1 SGHTA and CDR2 FQGNSA. The germline V and J ends were trimmed by 6 bases and 2 bases, with 19 bases remaining between them. The CDR3 loop is CASSFHEGEGQETQYF. The CDR3 bases are TGTGCCAGCAGTTTCCACGAGGGTGAGGGTCAAGAGACCCAGTACTTC.

The chain recombines TRBV18 with TRBJ1-1, with D uncertain. Germline V gives CDR1 KGHSH, CDR2 LQKENI. Trimming took off 3 bases at V and 1 base at J, with 9 bases between the two ends. The CDR3 spans 14 residues. For the CDR3, the DNA is TGTGCCAGCTCACCCTCACACGGGAACACTGAAGCTTTCTTT. This sequence encodes CASSPSHGNTEAFF.

The rearrangement uses TRBV12-3 or TRBV12-4 and TRBJ1-2; 9 bases are shared with TRBD1. Trimming at V came to 3 bases and at J to 14 bases, leaving 4 bases not matched to a gene. The CDR3 has 11 amino acids. CDR3 protein: CASSFGDRDTF. In DNA, the CDR3 is TGTGCCAGCAGTTTTGGGGACAGGGATACCTTC.

DNA for the CDR3: TGTGCCACCAGTGATTCCAGGACTAGCAGTGAGCAGTTCTTC. It codes for CATSDSRTSSEQFF. This chain joins TRBV24-1 and TRBJ2-1; TRBD2 aligns across 8 bases. Germline trimming cut 2 bases from V and 9 bases from J; bases unmatched to any gene: 5. The CDR3 covers 14 residues. The V gene's germline CDR1 is KGHDR and CDR2 SFDVKD.

This clonotype has at least ten counts. J is TRBJ2-7 and V is TRBV6-1; D is uncertain. V was trimmed by 4 bases and J by 2 bases, leaving 9 bases between them. The CDR3 runs 13 residues. CDR1 MNHNS and CDR2 SASEGT come from the germline V gene. CDR3 in amino acids: CASSGLGTYEQYF. In DNA form, the CDR3 reads TGTGCCAGCAGTGGGCTAGGGACCTACGAGCAGTACTTC.

This chain connects TRBV7-2 to TRBJ1-3; no definite D call. Germline CDR1 SGHTA, CDR2 FQGNSA. The CDR3 length is 15 residues. The V gene lost 6 bases and the J gene lost 0 bases, with 12 bases spanning the gap. The CDR3 DNA is TGTGCCAGCAGGCAAGGCAGGTTCTCTGGAAACACCATATATTTT. Protein product: CASRQGRFSGNTIYF. Complete variable domain (other parts from reference TRBV7-2 and TRBJ1-3): GAGVSQSPSNKVTEKGKDVELRCDPISGHTALYWYRQSLGQGLEFLIYFQGNSAPDKSGLPSDRFSAERTGGSVSTLTIQRTQQEDSAVYLCASRQGRFSGNTIYFGEGSWLTVV.

V usage is TRBV5-1 and J usage is TRBJ2-3; D unclear. Per the germline V gene, CDR1 is SGHRS and CDR2 is YFSETQ. This CDR3 contains 13 residues. V was trimmed by 4 bases and J by 3 bases, leaving 9 bases between them. The DNA of the CDR3 is TGCGCCAGCAGCACCCGTCGAACAGATACGCAGTATTTT. Residues: CASSTRRTDTQYF.

In this sample, this clonotype turned up many times. J is TRBJ1-5 and V is TRBV20-1; the D gene is possibly TRBD1 (6 bases). The CDR3 loop spans 16 amino acids. The ends were cut back, 0 bases at V and 5 bases at J, with 17 bases in the middle. CDR1 is DFQATT and CDR2 is SNEGSKA in the germline V gene (reference sequence). CDR3 DNA: TGCAGTGCTAGAGATGTCTTACAGGGTGGGGATCAGCCCCAGCATTTT. Its translation is CSARDVLQGGDQPQHF.

This clonotype was observed a single time. This sequence joins TRBV27 and TRBJ1-1, with 7 positions matching TRBD1. CDR1 and CDR2 (germline): MNHEY, SMNVEV (reference sequence). Trimming at V came to 7 bases and at J to 7 bases, leaving 18 bases not matched to a gene. The CDR3 contains 16 residues. This CDR3 reads CASKFMPSRQGGEAFF. The CDR3 DNA reads TGTGCCAGCAAGTTTATGCCCTCGCGACAGGGTGGTGAAGCTTTCTTT.

This clonotype was seen ten or more times. This sequence joins TRBV24-1 and TRBJ2-2; D tentatively reads TRBD1 or TRBD2 (5 bases each). Looked up from germline, CDR1 is KGHDR and CDR2 is SFDVKD. This CDR3 spans 16 amino acids. Deletions cut 1 base from V and 2 bases from J, with 10 bases between. DNA of the CDR3: TGTGCCACCAGTGATTTCAGGGAGCCTAACACCGGGGAGCTGTTTTTT. Protein: CATSDFREPNTGELFF.